These 6 T cell receptor beta chains originate from one sample sequenced in a study of T cells in Graves' hyperthyroidism and ophthalmopathy. Authors of the study amplified TCR beta CDR3 regions from RNA transcripts. First-round RT-PCR targeting the TCR CDR3 was performed with the HTBI primer set. TCRdb redid the calling of the multiplex PCR reads with MiXCR, one entry per CDR3 protein. The sample has around 300,000 distinct CDR3 sequences, approximately 13% seen once; the top ten hold 30% to 40%. Material for sequencing was blood. These receptors originate from a woman aged 40 to 49 with Graves' ophthalmopathy.

This clonotype was seen repeatedly, ten times or more. The rearrangement links TRBV11-2 to TRBJ2-7; TRBD2 agrees at 8 bases. Losses at the gene ends were 5 bases for V and 3 bases for J; bases not matched to a gene: 9. The CDR3 length is 15 residues. The germline V gene has CDR1 SGHAT and CDR2 FQNNGV. CDR3: CASSPQAGALYEQYF. DNA of the CDR3: TGTGCCAGCAGCCCCCAAGCGGGAGCCCTCTACGAGCAGTACTTC.

There are a few counts of this clonotype. This rearrangement joins TRBV10-3 to TRBJ1-2; D ambiguous. CDR3 size: 13 residues. Trimming stripped 3 bases from V and 0 bases from J, with 5 bases between. CDR1 is ENHRY, CDR2 SYGVKD, per germline. This CDR3 reads CAISDSANYGYTF. CDR3 in DNA: TGTGCCATCAGTGACTCGGCTAACTATGGCTACACCTTC.

This clonotype was seen many times. The genes are TRBV12-3 or TRBV12-4 and TRBJ2-2; 9 positions agree with TRBD1. The CDR3 is made up of 15 amino acids. The trim removed 6 bases at V and 4 bases at J, leaving 6 bases unmatched. The CDR3 nucleotides are TGTGCCAGCAGCCGGGACAGGGACAGCACCGGGGAGCTGTTTTTT. Protein sequence: CASSRDRDSTGELFF.

The sample holds many counts of this clonotype. This chain links TRBV28 with TRBJ1-3; 9 positions match TRBD1. V shed 3 bases and J 2 bases; nucleotides not matched to a gene: 2. Germline assignment: CDR1 MDHEN and CDR2 SYDVKM. The CDR3 spans 15 residues. The CDR3, as DNA: TGTGCCAGCAGTTTTGGACAGGGGCCTGGAAACACCATATATTTT. Protein sequence: CASSFGQGPGNTIYF.

Comments on this clonotype: Because it lacks the conserved phenylalanine or tryptophan at the end, this CDR3 is likely a read error. CDR3 amino acids: CASSFLETQYS. CDR3 bases: TGTGCCAGCAGTTTTCTGGAGACCCAGTACTCC. The J gene is TRBJ2-5, the V gene TRBV12-3 or TRBV12-4; D is unclear. V lost 3 bases to trimming and J lost 5 bases, with 4 bases between them. The CDR3 length is 11 residues.

This clonotype was observed a few times. V and J are TRBV3-1 and TRBJ1-6; TRBD1 matches 8 bases. In germline, CDR1 is LGHDT, CDR2 YNNKEL (reference sequence). The CDR3 is 13 amino acids. J gave up 11 bases and V 6 bases, and 6 bases lay outside the gene matches. The CDR3 DNA is TGTGCCAGCAGAGGACAGGGCGCTCCACCCCTCCACTTT. Encoded protein: CASRGQGAPPLHF.